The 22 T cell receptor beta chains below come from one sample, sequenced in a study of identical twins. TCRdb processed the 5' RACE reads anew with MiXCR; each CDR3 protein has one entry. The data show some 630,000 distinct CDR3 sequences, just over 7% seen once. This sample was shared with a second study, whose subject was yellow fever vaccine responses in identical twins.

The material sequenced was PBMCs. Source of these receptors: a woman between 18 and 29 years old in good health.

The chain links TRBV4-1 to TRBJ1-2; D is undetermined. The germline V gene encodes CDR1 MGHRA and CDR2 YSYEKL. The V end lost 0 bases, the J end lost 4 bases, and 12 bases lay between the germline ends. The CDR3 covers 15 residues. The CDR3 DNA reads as TGCGCCAGCAGCCAAGATTGGAACAGTGGCTATGGCTACACCTTC. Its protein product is CASSQDWNSGYGYTF.

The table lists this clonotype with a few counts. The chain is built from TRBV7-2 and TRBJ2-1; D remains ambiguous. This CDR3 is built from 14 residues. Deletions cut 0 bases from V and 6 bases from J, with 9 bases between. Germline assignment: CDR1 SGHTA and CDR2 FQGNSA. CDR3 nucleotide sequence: TGTGCCAGCAGCTTAGCCGGACCCCTCAATGAGCAGTTCTTC. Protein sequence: CASSLAGPLNEQFF.

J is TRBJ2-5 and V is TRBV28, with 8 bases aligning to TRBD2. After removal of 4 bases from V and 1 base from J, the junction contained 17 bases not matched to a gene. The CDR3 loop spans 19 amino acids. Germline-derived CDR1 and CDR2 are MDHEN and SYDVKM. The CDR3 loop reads CASSSRKAGAQILQETQYF. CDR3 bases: TGTGCCAGCAGTTCCAGAAAAGCGGGAGCTCAAATACTCCAAGAGACCCAGTACTTC.

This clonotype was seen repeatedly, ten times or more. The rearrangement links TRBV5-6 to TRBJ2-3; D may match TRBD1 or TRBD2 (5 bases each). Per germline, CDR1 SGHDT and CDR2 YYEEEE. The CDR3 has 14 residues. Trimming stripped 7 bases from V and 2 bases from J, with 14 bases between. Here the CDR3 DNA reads TGTGCCAGCGGACTTTGGGGCGTCACAGATACGCAGTATTTT. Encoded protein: CASGLWGVTDTQYF.

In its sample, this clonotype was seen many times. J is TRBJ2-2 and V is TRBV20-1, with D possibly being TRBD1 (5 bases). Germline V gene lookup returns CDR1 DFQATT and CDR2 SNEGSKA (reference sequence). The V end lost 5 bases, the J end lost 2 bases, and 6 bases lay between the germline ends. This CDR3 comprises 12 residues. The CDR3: CSADRNTGELFF. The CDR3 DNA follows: TGCAGTGCTGACAGAAACACCGGGGAGCTGTTTTTT.

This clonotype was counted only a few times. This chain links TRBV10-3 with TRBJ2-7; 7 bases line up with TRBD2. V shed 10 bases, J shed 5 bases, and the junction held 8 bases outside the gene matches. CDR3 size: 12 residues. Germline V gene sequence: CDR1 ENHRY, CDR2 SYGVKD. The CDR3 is CATRTSPDEQYF. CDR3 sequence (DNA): TGTGCCACCCGGACTAGTCCCGACGAGCAGTACTTC.

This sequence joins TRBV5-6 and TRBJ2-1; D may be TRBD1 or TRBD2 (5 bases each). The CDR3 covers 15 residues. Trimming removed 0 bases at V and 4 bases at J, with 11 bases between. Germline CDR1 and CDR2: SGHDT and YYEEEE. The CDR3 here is CASSLGGNQYNEQFF. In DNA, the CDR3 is TGTGCCAGCAGCTTGGGGGGGAACCAATACAATGAGCAGTTCTTC.

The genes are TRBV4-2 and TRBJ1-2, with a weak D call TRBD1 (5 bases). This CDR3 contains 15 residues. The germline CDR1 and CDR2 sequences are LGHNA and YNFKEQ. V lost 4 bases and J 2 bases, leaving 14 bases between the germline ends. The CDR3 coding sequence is TGTGCCAGCAGCCCTACGGACGGGGCGAACTATGGCTACACCTTC. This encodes CASSPTDGANYGYTF.

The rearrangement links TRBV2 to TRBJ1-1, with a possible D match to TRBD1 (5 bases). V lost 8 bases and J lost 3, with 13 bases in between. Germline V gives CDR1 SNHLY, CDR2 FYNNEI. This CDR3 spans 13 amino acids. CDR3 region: CASPRGRDTEAFF. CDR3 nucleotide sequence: TGTGCCAGCCCCCGGGGGAGGGACACTGAAGCTTTCTTT.

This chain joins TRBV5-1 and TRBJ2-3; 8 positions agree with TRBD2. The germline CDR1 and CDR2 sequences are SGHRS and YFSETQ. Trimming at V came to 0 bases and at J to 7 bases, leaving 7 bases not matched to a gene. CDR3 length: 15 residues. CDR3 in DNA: TGCGCCAGCAGCTTGGCGGGACTAGTTGCTCATACGCAGTATTTT. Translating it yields CASSLAGLVAHTQYF.

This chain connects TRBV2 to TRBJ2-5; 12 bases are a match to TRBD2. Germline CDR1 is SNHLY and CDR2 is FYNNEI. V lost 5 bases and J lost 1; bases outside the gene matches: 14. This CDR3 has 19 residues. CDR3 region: CASSSRLAGGRNLQETQYF. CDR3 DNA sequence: TGTGCCAGCAGTTCCCGCCTAGCGGGAGGGCGAAACCTCCAAGAGACCCAGTACTTC.

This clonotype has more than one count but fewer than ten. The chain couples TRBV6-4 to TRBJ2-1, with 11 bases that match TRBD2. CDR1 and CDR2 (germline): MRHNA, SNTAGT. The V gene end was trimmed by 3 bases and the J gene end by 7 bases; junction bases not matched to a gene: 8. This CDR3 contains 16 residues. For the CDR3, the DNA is TGTGCCAGCAGTGAAGCCGGGACTAGCGGATTAAATGAGCAGTTCTTC. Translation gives CASSEAGTSGLNEQFF.

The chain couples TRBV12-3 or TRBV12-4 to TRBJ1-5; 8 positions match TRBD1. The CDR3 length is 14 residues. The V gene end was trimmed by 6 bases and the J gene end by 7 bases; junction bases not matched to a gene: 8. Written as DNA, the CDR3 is TGTGCCAGCAGACTCAGGGGGCTCGGGCAGCCCCAGCATTTT. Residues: CASRLRGLGQPQHF.

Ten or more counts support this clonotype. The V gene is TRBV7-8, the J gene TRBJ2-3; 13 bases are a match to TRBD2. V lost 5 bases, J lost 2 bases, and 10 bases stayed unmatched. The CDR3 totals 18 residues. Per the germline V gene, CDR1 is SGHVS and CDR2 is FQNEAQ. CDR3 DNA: TGTGCCAGCAGCCCGCGGACTAGCGGGAGTGCCCCCACAGATACGCAGTATTTT. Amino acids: CASSPRTSGSAPTDTQYF.

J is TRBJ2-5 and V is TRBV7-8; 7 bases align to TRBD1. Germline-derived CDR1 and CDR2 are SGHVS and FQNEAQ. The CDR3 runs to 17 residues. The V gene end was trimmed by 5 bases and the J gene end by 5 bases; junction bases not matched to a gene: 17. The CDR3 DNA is TGTGCCAGCAGCCGGGACCGTTACAGGGGCCCTCGGGAGACCCAGTACTTC. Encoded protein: CASSRDRYRGPRETQYF. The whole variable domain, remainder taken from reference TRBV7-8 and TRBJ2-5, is GAGVSQSPRYKVAKRGQDVALRCDPISGHVSLFWYQQALGQGPEFLTYFQNEAQLDKSGLPSDRFFAERPEGSVSTLKIQRTQQEDSAVYLCASSRDRYRGPRETQYFGPGTRLLVL.

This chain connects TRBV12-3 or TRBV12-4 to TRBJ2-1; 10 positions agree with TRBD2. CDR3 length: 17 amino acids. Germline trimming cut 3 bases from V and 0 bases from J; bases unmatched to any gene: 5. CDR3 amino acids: CASSLGRLAGSYNEQFF. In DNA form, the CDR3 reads TGTGCCAGCAGTTTGGGGAGACTAGCGGGCTCCTACAATGAGCAGTTCTTC.

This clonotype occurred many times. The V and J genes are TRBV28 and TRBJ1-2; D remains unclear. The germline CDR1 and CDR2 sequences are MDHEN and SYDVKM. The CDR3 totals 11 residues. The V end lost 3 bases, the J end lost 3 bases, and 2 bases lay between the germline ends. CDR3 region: CASSFDYGYTF. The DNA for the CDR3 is TGTGCCAGCAGTTTTGACTATGGCTACACCTTC.

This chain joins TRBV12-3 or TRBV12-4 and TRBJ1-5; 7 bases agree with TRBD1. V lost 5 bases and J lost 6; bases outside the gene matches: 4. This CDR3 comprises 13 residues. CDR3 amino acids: CASSTGDIQPQHF. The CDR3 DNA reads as TGTGCCAGCAGTACAGGGGACATTCAGCCCCAGCATTTT.

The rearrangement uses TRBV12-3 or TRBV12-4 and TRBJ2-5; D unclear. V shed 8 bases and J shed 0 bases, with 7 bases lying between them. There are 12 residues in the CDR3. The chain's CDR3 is CASSRNQETQYF. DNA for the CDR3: TGTGCCAGCTCACGGAACCAAGAGACCCAGTACTTC.

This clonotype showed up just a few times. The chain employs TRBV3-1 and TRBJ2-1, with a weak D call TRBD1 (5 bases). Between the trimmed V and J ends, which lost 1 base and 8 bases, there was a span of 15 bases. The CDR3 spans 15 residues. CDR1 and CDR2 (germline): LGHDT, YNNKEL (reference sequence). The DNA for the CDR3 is TGTGCCAGCAGCCAAGGGGGCCAGGCTGTCGATGAGCAGTTCTTC. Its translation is CASSQGGQAVDEQFF.

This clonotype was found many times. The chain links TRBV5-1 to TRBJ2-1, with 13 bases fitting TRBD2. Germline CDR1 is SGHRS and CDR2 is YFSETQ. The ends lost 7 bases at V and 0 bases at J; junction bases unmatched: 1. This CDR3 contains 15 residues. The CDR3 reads CASRTSGSSYNEQFF. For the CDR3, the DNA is TGCGCCAGCCGGACTAGCGGGAGCTCCTACAATGAGCAGTTCTTC.

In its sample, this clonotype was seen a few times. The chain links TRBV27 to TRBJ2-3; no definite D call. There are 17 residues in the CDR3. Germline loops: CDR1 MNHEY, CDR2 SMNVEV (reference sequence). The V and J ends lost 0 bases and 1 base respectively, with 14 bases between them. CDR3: CASSLSKGVGGTDTQYF. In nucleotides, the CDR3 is TGTGCCAGCAGTTTATCGAAGGGTGTCGGAGGCACAGATACGCAGTATTTT.